The 10 T cell receptor beta chains given below trace back to one sample, sequenced in a study of blood T cell repertoires in COVID-19. Method: immunoSEQ multiplex PCR; TCRdb's copy keeps in-frame clones and lacks some. The top ten hold less than 5.5% of the sample, which has over 250,000 clones, around 84% seen once. The sample consisted of PBMCs or T cells enriched from blood (not recorded which). These receptors all stem from a man in his forties or fifties who had been exposed to COVID-19.

The chain is built from TRBV7-2 and TRBJ2-1, with no clear D. The CDR3 spans 13 residues. V was clipped by 0 bases and J by 5 bases, with 5 bases between them. Germline CDR1 and CDR2: SGHTA and FQGNSA. The CDR3 bases are TGTGCCAGCAGCTTAGCTAACAACAATGAGCAGTTCTTC. This encodes CASSLANNNEQFF.

V and J are TRBV15 and TRBJ2-2; a weak D match, TRBD2 (5 bases). The ends were cut back, 5 bases at V and 6 bases at J, with 13 bases in the middle. This CDR3 contains 14 residues. Germline V lookup: CDR1 LNHNV, CDR2 YYDKDF (reference sequence). The CDR3 reads CATSPPDGAGELFF. CDR3 DNA sequence: TGTGCCACCAGCCCGCCTGACGGGGCCGGGGAGCTGTTTTTT.

The chain recombines TRBV7-9 with TRBJ2-5; D ambiguous. The CDR3 length is 12 residues. V was cut by 4 bases and J by 4 bases, with 7 bases left in between. Per germline, CDR1 SEHNR and CDR2 FQNEAQ (reference sequence). The CDR3 reads CASSYAAETQYF. Written as DNA, the CDR3 is TGTGCCAGCAGCTACGCGGCAGAGACCCAGTACTTC.

The V and J genes are TRBV3-1 (or the pseudogene TRBV3-2) and TRBJ2-2; 9 bases agree with TRBD2. Losses at the gene ends were 1 base for V and 6 bases for J; bases not matched to a gene: 9. Germline lookup yields CDR1 LGHDT and CDR2 YNNKEL (reference sequence). This CDR3 region has 17 residues. The CDR3 bases are TGTGCCAGCAGCCAAGTCCCGGGACTAGCTACAGCCGGGGAGCTGTTTTTT. Its translation: CASSQVPGLATAGELFF.

This chain uses TRBV19 with TRBJ2-3; 9 bases are a match to TRBD2. J was trimmed by 1 base and V by 3 bases; bases with no gene match: 5. Germline CDR1 LNHDA, CDR2 SQIVND (reference sequence). This CDR3 has 16 amino acids. The CDR3 DNA reads TGTGCCAGTAGTATTTTTCCTAGCGGGGGCACAGATACGCAGTATTTT. Residues: CASSIFPSGGTDTQYF.

This clone was detected only once. V and J are TRBV4-1 and TRBJ2-6; 7 bases line up with TRBD1. The J segment lost 2 bases and the V segment lost 0 bases, leaving 1 base of the junction unmatched. This CDR3 contains 16 residues. The V gene's germline CDR1 is MGHRA and CDR2 YSYEKL. The CDR3 DNA is TGCGCCAGCAGCCAAGATGGGACAGCTGGGGCCAACGTCCTGACTTTC. Its protein product is CASSQDGTAGANVLTF.

This chain joins TRBV3-1 (or the pseudogene TRBV3-2) and TRBJ1-1, with D possibly being TRBD1 (6 bases). This CDR3 contains 15 residues. Germline V gene lookup returns CDR1 LGHDT and CDR2 YNNKEL (reference sequence). V dropped 6 bases and J dropped 1 base, with 15 bases sitting between them. The chain's CDR3 is CASRDKGTTNTEAFF. In nucleotides, the CDR3 is TGTGCCAGCAGGGATAAAGGGACAACGAACACTGAAGCTTTCTTT.

This clone has a single count. The gene calls are TRBV7-8 and TRBJ1-1, with D perhaps matching TRBD1 (6 bases). The V gene's germline CDR1 is SGHVS and CDR2 FQNEAQ. Trimming cost V 7 bases and J 2 bases, with 14 bases left between them. This CDR3 region has 14 residues. The CDR3: CASTLRTANTEAFF. In DNA, the CDR3 is TGTGCCAGCACCCTAAGGACAGCAAACACTGAAGCTTTCTTT.

This chain connects TRBV30 to TRBJ2-1; 10 bases fit TRBD1. Losses at the gene ends were 1 base for V and 8 bases for J; bases not matched to a gene: 8. Germline V gene sequence: CDR1 GTSNPN, CDR2 SVGIG (reference sequence). CDR3 length equals 15 residues. The CDR3 nucleotides are TGTGCCTGGAGTGAGGGACAGGGGACGATGGATGAGCAGTTCTTC. Protein sequence: CAWSEGQGTMDEQFF.

V usage is TRBV6-5 and J usage is TRBJ2-3, with D possibly TRBD1 on 6 matching bases. Trimming pared 2 bases from V and 0 bases from J, leaving 12 bases between. CDR1 and CDR2 (germline): MNHEY, SVGAGI. This CDR3 is 16 amino acids long. CDR3 residues: CASSYEAGVSTDTQYF. CDR3 DNA: TGTGCCAGCAGTTACGAGGCAGGGGTTAGCACAGATACGCAGTATTTT.